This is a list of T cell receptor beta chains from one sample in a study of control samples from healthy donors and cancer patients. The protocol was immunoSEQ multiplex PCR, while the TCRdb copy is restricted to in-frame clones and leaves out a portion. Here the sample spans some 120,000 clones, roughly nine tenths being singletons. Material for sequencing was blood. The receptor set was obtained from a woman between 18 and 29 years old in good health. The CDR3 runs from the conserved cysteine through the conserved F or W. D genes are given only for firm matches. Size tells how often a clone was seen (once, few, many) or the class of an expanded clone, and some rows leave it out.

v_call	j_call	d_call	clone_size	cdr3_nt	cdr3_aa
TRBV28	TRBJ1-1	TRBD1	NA	TGTGCCAGCAGCGACAGGGACCGAGTGAACACTGAAGCTTTCTTT	CASSDRDRVNTEAFF
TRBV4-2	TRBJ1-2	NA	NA	TGTGCCAGCAGCCAAGGTGCGGGCACTAACTATGGCTACACCTTC	CASSQGAGTNYGYTF
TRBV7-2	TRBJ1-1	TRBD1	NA	TGTGCCAGCAGCCACACGGGACAGGGGGCGTATGAAGCTTTCTTT	CASSHTGQGAYEAFF
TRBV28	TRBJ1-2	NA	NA	TGTGCCAGCAGTCCTCCCGCGGGGGACGGAGGCTACACCTTC	CASSPPAGDGGYTF
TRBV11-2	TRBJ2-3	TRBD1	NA	TGTGCCAGCAGCCGGACAGGGGGCACAGATACGCAGTATTTT	CASSRTGGTDTQYF
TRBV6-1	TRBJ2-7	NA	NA	TGTGCCAGCAGTGAAGGGCACGGCGACGGTTCCGAGCAGTACTTC	CASSEGHGDGSEQYF
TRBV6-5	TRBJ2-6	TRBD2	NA	TGTGCCAGCAGACGGACTAGCGGGGCCAACGTCCTGACTTTC	CASRRTSGANVLTF
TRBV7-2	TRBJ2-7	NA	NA	TGTGCCAGCAGCTCTCTTTCGGCCTCCTACGAGCAGTACTTC	CASSSLSASYEQYF
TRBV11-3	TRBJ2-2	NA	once	TGTGCCAGCAGCTTAGTTGCGGGTAACACCGGGGAGCTGTTTTTT	CASSLVAGNTGELFF
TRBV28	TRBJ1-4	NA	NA	TGTGCCAGCAGTTGGACGGGGGAACAATATGAAAAACTGTTTTTT	CASSWTGEQYEKLFF
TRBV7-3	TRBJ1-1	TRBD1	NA	TGTGCCAGCAGCTTAAGACCGGGACAGGGTAACACTGAAGCTTTCTTT	CASSLRPGQGNTEAFF
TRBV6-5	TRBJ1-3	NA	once	TGTGCCAGCAGGCGCGATGGGTCAGGAAACACCATATATTTT	CASRRDGSGNTIYF
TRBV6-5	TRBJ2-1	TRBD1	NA	TGTGCCACAAGGACAGGGGGCAATGAGCAGTTCTTC	CATRTGGNEQFF
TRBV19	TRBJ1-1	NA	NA	TGTGCCAGTAGTATAATAGCGACCGTGGGCACTGAAGCTTTCTTT	CASSIIATVGTEAFF
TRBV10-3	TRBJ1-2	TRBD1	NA	TGTGCCATCAGTCTAGACAGGGGGTACTCTAACTATGGCTACACCTTC	CAISLDRGYSNYGYTF
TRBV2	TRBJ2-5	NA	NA	TGTGCCAGCAGTGACGAACTATACCGGACAAACGAGGAAGAGACCCAGTACTTC	CASSDELYRTNEEETQYF
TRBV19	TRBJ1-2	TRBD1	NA	TGTGCCAGTATGGGTACGACTTGGGCAGGGGGCGGCTACACCTTC	CASMGTTWAGGGYTF
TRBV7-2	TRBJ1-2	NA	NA	TGTGCCAGCAGTACGACCGCTCACGGCTACACCTTC	CASSTTAHGYTF
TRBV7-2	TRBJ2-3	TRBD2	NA	TGTGCCAGCAGCTTAAAGGGTAGCGGGAGGTTTTGGGCAGATACGCAGTATTTT	CASSLKGSGRFWADTQYF
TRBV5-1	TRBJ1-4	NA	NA	TGCGCCAGCAGCTTGGGACAGGTTCCTGGAAAACTGTTTTTT	CASSLGQVPGKLFF
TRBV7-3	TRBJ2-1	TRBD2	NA	TGTGCCAGCAGCTTAAGAGAAGCTAGCGGGAGATGGGTTCTAAGTGAGCAGTTCTTC	CASSLREASGRWVLSEQFF
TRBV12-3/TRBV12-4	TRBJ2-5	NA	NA	TGTGCCAGCAGTTTCGGAGAGACCCAGTACTTC	CASSFGETQYF
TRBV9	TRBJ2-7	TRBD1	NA	TGTGCCAGCAGCGTAGCCCCCGGGACAGGGGGCCAGTACTTC	CASSVAPGTGGQYF
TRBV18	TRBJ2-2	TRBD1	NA	TGTGCCAGCTCACCAGGACAGGGCGCCGGGGAGCTGTTTTTT	CASSPGQGAGELFF
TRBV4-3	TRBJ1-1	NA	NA	TGCGCCAGCAGCCAAGATTCCGCGGGGGCGGAAGCTTTCTTT	CASSQDSAGAEAFF
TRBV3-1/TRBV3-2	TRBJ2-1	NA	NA	TGTGCCAGCAGCCAAGACCTACTAGTTAATGAGCAGTTCTTC	CASSQDLLVNEQFF
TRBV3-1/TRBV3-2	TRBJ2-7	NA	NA	TGTGCCAGCAGCCACCCTGGGCTCTACGAGCAGTACTTC	CASSHPGLYEQYF
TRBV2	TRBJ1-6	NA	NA	TGTGCCAGCAGTGGGTCCTCCTATTCACCCCTCCACTTT	CASSGSSYSPLHF
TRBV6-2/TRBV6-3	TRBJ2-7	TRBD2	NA	TGTGCCAGCAGTTACTTTGCGGCTAGCGGGGGGCCACCAAACTCCTACGAGCAGTACTTC	CASSYFAASGGPPNSYEQYF
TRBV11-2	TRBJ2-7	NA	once	TGTGCCAGCAGCTTAGGGGGGGTCGAGCAGTACTTC	CASSLGGVEQYF
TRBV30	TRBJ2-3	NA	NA	TGTGCCTCCAGGCCCCCAGATACGCAGTATTTT	CASRPPDTQYF
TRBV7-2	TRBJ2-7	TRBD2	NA	TGTGCCAGCAGCTTAAGCCTAGCGGTCTACGAGCAGTACTTC	CASSLSLAVYEQYF
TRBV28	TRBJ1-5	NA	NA	TGTGCCAGCAGTTTCGCAGGGTCCGGGAATCAGCCCCAGCATTTT	CASSFAGSGNQPQHF
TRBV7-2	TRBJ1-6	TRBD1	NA	TGTGCCAGCAGCGCCCAAAGCGGGACAGGGAGTTCACCCCTCCACTTT	CASSAQSGTGSSPLHF
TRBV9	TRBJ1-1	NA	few	TGTGCCAGCAGCGTAGCGCGAAACACTGAAGCTTTCTTT	CASSVARNTEAFF
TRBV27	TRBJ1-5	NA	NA	TGTGCCAGCAGCCTCTCCGGGATAGGGGGGTTGTGGCCCCAGCATTTT	CASSLSGIGGLWPQHF
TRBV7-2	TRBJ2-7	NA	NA	TGTGCCAGCAGCTCGTCAACGGGACCGTACTACGAGCAGTACTTC	CASSSSTGPYYEQYF
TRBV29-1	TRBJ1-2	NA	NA	TGCAGCGTCGGATGGGGGGAAGGCTATGGCTACACCTTC	CSVGWGEGYGYTF
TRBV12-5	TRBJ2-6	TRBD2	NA	TGTGCTAGTACGGGGGTAGCGGGGGCTAACTCTGGGGCCAACGTCCTGACTTTC	CASTGVAGANSGANVLTF
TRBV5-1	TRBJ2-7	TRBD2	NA	TGCGCCAGCAAACTCCCGGGGGGTAGCTCCTACGAGCAGTACTTC	CASKLPGGSSYEQYF
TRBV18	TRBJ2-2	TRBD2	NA	TGTGCCAGCTCATTACTAGCGGGGGGTTGTACCGGGGAGCTGTTTTTT	CASSLLAGGCTGELFF
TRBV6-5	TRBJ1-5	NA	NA	TGTGCCAGCAGCACCGTAGGGAGCAATCAGCCCCAGCATTTT	CASSTVGSNQPQHF
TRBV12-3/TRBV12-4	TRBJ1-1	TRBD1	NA	TGTGCCAGCAGTCCCCGGACAGGTGAAGCTTTCTTT	CASSPRTGEAFF
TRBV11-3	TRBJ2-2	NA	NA	TGTGCCAGCAGCTTAAGCGGAGTTGCGGGCGGGGAGCTGTTTTTT	CASSLSGVAGGELFF
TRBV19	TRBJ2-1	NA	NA	TGTGCCACCGGGCAGTGGACTGAGGCCTACAATGAGCAGTTCTTC	CATGQWTEAYNEQFF